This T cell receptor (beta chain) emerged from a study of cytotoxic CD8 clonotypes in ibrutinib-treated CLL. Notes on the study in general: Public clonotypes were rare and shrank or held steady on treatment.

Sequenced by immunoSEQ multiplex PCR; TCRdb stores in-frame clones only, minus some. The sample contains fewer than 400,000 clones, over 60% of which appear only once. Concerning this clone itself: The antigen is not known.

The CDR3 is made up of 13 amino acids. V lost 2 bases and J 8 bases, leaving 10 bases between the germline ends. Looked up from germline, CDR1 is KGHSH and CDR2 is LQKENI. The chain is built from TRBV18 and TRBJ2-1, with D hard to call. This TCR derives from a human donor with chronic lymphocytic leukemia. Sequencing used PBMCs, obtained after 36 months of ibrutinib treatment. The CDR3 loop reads CASSPGRRDEQFF. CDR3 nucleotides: TGTGCCAGCTCACCAGGTCGACGGGATGAGCAGTTCTTC.